This TCR beta chain was captured in a study of monozygotic twins with inflammatory bowel disease. Using the 5' RACE reads, TCRdb records one entry per CDR3 protein without DNA. The sample holds hundreds of thousands of distinct CDR3 sequences. Germline CDR1 SGHRS, CDR2 YFSETQ. This CDR3 is 13 amino acids long. Whole blood without T cell sorting served as the source of isolated total RNA. The sample consisted of blood. This rearrangement joins TRBV5-1 to TRBJ2-7; TCRdb's D call, TRBD2, is unchecked because there is no DNA. The sequence was obtained from a human donor with ulcerative colitis or Crohn's disease, or a healthy co-twin of an affected twin (not recorded which). This chain's CDR3 is CASRGTLFAWQYF.